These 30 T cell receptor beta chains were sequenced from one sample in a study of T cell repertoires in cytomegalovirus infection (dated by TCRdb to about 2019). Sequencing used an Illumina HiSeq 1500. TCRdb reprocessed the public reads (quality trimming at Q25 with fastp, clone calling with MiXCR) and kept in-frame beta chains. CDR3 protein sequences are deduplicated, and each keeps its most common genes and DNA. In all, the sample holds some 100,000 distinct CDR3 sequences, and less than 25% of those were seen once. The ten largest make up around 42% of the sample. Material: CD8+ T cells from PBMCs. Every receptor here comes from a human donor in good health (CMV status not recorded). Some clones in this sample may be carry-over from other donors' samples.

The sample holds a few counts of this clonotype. The DNA for the CDR3 is TGTGCCAGCAGTTTAGTGGGACTACTATACAATGAGCAGTTCTTC. The encoded protein is CASSLVGLLYNEQFF. The chain is built from TRBV27 and TRBJ2-1; 7 bases agree with TRBD2. J gave up 4 bases and V 2 bases, and 5 bases lay outside the gene matches. The germline gives CDR1 MNHEY, CDR2 SMNVEV (reference sequence). The CDR3 spans 15 residues.

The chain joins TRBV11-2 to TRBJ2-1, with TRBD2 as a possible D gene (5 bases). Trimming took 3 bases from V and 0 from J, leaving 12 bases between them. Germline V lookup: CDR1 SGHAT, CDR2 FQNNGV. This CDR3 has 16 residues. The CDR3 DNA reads TGTGCCAGCAGCTTCTCGGGCGGAGGCTCCTACAATGAGCAGTTCTTC. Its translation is CASSFSGGGSYNEQFF.

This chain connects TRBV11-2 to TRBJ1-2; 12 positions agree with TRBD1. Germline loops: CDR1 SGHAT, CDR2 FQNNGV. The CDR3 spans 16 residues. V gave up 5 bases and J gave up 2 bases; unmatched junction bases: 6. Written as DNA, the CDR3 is TGTGCCAGCAGCCGGGGCGGGACAGGGGGCAACTATGGCTACACCTTC. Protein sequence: CASSRGGTGGNYGYTF. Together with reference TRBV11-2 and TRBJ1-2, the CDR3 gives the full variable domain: EAGVAQSPRYKIIEKRQSVAFWCNPISGHATLYWYQQILGQGPKLLIQFQNNGVVDDSQLPKDRFSAERLKGVDSTLKIQPAKLEDSAVYLCASSRGGTGGNYGYTFGSGTRLTVV.

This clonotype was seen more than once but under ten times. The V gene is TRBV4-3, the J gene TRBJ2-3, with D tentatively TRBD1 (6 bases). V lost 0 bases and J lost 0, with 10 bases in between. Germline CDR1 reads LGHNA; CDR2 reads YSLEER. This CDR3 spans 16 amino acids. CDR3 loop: CASSQDRGGSTDTQYF. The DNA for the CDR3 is TGCGCCAGCAGCCAAGATCGAGGGGGAAGCACAGATACGCAGTATTTT.

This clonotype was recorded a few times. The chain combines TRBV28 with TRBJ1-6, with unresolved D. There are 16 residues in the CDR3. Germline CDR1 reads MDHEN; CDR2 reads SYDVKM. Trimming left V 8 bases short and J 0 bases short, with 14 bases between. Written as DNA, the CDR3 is TGTGCCAGCGAAGCCTCGACGGCCTCCTATAATTCACCCCTCCACTTT. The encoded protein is CASEASTASYNSPLHF.

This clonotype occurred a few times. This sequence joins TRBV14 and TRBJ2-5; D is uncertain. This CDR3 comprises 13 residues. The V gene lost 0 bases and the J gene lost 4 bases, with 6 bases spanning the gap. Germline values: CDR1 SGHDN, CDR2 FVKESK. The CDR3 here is CASSQELRETQYF. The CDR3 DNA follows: TGTGCCAGCAGCCAAGAGCTTCGAGAGACCCAGTACTTC.

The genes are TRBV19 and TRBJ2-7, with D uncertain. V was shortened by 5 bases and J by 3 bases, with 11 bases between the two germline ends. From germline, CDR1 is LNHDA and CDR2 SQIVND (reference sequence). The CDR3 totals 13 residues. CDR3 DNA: TGTGCCAGTAGTCATTTTCACGACTACGAGCAGTACTTC. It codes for CASSHFHDYEQYF.

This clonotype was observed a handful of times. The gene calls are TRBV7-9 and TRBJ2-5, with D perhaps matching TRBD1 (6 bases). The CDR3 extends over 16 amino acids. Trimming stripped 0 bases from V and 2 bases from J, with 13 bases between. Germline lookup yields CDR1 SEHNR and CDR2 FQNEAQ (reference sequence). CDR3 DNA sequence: TGTGCCAGCAGCTTAGCGGGGGTACAGGGTCAAGAGACCCAGTACTTC. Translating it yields CASSLAGVQGQETQYF. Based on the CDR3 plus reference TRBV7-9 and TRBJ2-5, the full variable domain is DTGVSQNPRHKITKRGQNVTFRCDPISEHNRLYWYRQTLGQGPEFLTYFQNEAQLEKSRLLSDRFSAERPKGSFSTLEIQRTEQGDSAMYLCASSLAGVQGQETQYFGPGTRLLVL.

The CDR3 loop reads CASSPPGTYEQYF. The CDR3 coding sequence is TGTGCCAGCAGCCCTCCTGGGACCTACGAGCAGTACTTC. The chain recombines TRBV7-2 with TRBJ2-7; D remains unclear. Germline V lookup: CDR1 SGHTA, CDR2 FQGNSA. V was cut by 5 bases and J by 2 bases, with 10 bases left in between. The CDR3 loop spans 13 amino acids.

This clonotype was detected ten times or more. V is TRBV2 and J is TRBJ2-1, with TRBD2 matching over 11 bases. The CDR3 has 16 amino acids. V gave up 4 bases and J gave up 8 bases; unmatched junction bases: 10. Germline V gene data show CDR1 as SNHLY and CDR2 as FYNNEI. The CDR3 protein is CASSGGTSGRRHEQFF. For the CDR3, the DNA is TGTGCCAGCAGTGGAGGGACTAGCGGACGCCGCCATGAGCAGTTCTTC.

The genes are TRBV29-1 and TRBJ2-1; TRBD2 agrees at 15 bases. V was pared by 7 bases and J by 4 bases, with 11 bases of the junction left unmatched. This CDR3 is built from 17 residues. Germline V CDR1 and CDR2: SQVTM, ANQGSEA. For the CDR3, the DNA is TGCAGCGGAGGGACGGGACTAGCGGGAGGTTTGTACAATGAGCAGTTCTTC. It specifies CSGGTGLAGGLYNEQFF.

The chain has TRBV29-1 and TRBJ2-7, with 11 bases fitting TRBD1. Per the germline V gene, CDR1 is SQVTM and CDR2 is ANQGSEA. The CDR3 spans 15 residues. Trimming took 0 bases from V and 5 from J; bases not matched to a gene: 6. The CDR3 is CSVEDPGTGGHEQYF. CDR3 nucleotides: TGCAGCGTTGAAGATCCAGGGACAGGGGGACACGAGCAGTACTTC.

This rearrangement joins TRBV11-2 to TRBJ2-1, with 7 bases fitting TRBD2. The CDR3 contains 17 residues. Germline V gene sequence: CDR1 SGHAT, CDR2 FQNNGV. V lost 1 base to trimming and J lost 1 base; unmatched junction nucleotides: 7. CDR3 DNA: TGTGCCAGCAGCTTAGCCCCTGGCGGGAGATCCTACAATGAGCAGTTCTTC. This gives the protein CASSLAPGGRSYNEQFF.

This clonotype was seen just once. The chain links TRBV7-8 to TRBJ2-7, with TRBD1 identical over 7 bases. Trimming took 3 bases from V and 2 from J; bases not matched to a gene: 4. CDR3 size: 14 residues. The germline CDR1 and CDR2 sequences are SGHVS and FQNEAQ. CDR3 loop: CASSFNRGTYEQYF. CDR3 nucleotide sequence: TGTGCCAGCAGCTTCAACAGGGGAACCTACGAGCAGTACTTC.

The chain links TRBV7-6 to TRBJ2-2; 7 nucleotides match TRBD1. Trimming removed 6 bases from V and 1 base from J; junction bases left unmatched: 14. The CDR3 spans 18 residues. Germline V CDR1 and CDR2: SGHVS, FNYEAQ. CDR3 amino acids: CASRSSPDRVWNTGELFF. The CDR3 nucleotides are TGTGCCAGCAGGTCGTCCCCCGACAGGGTTTGGAACACCGGGGAGCTGTTTTTT.

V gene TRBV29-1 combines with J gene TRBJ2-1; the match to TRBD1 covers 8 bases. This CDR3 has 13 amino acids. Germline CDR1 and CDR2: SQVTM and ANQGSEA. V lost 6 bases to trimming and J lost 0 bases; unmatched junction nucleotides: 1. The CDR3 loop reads CSVTGGSYNEQFF. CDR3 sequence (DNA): TGCAGCGTCACAGGGGGCTCCTACAATGAGCAGTTCTTC.

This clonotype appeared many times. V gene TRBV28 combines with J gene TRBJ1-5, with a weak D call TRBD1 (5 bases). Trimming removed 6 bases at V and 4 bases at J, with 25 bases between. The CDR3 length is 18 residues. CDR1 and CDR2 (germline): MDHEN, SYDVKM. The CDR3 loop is CASSTVPTVRGPNQPQHF. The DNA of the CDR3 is TGTGCCAGCAGCACCGTCCCGACAGTGAGAGGACCAAATCAGCCCCAGCATTTT.

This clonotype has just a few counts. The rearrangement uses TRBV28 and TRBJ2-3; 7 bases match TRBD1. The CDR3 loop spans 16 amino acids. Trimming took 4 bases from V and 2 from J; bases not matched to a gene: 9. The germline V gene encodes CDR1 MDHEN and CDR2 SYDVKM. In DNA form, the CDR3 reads TGTGCCAGCAGTTCCCCCAGGGACAGTTACACAGATACGCAGTATTTT. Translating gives CASSSPRDSYTDTQYF.

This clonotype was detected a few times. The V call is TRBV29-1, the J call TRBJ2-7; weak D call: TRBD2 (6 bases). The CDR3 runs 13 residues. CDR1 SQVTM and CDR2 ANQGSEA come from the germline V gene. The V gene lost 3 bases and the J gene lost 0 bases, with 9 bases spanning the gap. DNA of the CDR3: TGCAGCGTTGAGGAGGGTCTCTCCTACGAGCAGTACTTC. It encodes CSVEEGLSYEQYF.

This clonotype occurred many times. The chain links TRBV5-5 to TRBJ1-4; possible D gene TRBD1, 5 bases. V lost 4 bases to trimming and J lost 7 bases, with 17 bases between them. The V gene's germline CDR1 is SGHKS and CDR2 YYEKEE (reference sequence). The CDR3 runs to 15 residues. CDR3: CASSLRQMRAEKLFF. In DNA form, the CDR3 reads TGTGCCAGCAGCCTCAGACAGATGCGGGCTGAAAAACTGTTTTTT.

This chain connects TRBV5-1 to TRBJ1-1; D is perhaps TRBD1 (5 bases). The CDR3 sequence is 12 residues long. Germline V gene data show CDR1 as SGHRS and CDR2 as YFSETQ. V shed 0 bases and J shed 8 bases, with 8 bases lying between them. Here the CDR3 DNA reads TGCGCCAGCAGCTTGGCGGGGCTAGAAGCTTTCTTT. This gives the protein CASSLAGLEAFF.

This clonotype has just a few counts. This CDR3 reads CATSRGGDPIDTQYF. The DNA of the CDR3 is TGTGCCACCAGCAGAGGAGGAGACCCGATAGATACGCAGTATTTT. The chain uses TRBV15 and TRBJ2-3, with D unclear. This CDR3 spans 15 amino acids. V was clipped by 1 base and J by 5 bases, with 13 bases between them. Germline V gene lookup returns CDR1 LNHNV and CDR2 YYDKDF (reference sequence).

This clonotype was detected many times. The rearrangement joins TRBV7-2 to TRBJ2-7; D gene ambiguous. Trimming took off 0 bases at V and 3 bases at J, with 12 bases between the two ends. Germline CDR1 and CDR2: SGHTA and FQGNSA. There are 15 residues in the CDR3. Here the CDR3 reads CASSLAAGSGYEQYF. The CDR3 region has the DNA TGTGCCAGCAGCTTAGCGGCAGGATCGGGCTACGAGCAGTACTTC.

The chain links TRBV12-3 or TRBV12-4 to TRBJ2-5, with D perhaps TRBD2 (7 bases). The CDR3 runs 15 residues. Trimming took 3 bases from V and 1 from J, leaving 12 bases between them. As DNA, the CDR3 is TGTGCCAGCAGTTTGGGGAGGGGGACCCAAGAGACCCAGTACTTC. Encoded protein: CASSLGRGTQETQYF.

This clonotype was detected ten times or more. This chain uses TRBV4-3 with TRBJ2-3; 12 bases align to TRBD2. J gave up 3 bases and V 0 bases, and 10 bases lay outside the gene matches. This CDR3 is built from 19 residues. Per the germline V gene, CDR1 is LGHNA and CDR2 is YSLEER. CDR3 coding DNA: TGCGCCAGCAGCCAAGATACGACTAGCGGGGGTGTTTTTACAGATACGCAGTATTTT. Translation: CASSQDTTSGGVFTDTQYF.

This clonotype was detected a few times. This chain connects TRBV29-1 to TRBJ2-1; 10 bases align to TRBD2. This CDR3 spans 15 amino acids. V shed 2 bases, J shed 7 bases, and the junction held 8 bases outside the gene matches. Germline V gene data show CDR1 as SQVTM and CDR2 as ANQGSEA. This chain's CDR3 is CSVESLSGRRNEQFF. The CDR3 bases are TGCAGCGTTGAATCCCTTAGCGGGAGGCGAAATGAGCAGTTCTTC.

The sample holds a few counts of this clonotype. This CDR3 is CASSVVGAPKETQYF. DNA for the CDR3: TGTGCCAGCAGCGTTGTGGGGGCGCCTAAAGAGACCCAGTACTTC. The chain recombines TRBV9 with TRBJ2-5; D is perhaps TRBD1 (6 bases). The ends were cut back, 2 bases at V and 3 bases at J, with 14 bases in the middle. Germline V gene data show CDR1 as SGDLS and CDR2 as YYNGEE. The CDR3 consists of 15 residues.

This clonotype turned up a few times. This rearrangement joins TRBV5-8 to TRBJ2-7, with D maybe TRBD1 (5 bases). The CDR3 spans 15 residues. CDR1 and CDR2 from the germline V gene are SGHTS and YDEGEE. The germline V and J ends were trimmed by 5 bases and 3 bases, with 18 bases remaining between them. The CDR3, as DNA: TGTGCCAGCAGATCCTTAGAACAGGATGTCTACGAGCAGTACTTC. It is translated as CASRSLEQDVYEQYF.

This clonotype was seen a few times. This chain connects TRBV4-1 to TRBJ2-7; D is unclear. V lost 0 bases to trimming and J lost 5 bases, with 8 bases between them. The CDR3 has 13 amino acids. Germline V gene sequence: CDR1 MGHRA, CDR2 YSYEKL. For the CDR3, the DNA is TGCGCCAGCAGCCAAGAAAAGCCGGACGAGCAGTACTTC. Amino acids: CASSQEKPDEQYF.

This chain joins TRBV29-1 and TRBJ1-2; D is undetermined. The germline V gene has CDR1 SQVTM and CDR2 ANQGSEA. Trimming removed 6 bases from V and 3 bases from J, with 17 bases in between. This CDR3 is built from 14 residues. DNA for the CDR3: TGCAGCGTAGGTGGTGGCGGTGTGCACTATGGCTACACCTTC. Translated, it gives CSVGGGGVHYGYTF.